Following are 27 T cell receptor beta chains from one sample sequenced in a study of T-cell memory formation after mild COVID-19. TCRdb re-called the 5' RACE reads with MiXCR, one entry per CDR3 protein. The top ten clones hold approximately 12% of a sample with 150,000 or so distinct CDR3 sequences, around 30% of them seen once. Sequenced input: PBMCs or a T cell subset sorted from them (not recorded which). The receptors were gathered from an adult woman who had mild COVID-19 (a few samples of this study predate the infection). Cell type and time point are not known.

The V gene is TRBV20-1, the J gene TRBJ1-2; 7 positions match TRBD1. Germline V gene data show CDR1 as DFQATT and CDR2 as SNEGSKA (reference sequence). With 3 bases clipped from V and 4 bases from J, the junction kept 5 bases outside the gene matches. CDR3 length: 13 residues. The CDR3 DNA follows: TGCAGTGCTAGTACAGGGGAGGGCTATGGCTACACCTTC. Translation gives CSASTGEGYGYTF.

V usage is TRBV18 and J usage is TRBJ1-1; weak D call: TRBD1 (5 bases). The CDR3 runs to 13 residues. Trimming removed 4 bases at V and 0 bases at J, with 6 bases between. Per germline, CDR1 KGHSH and CDR2 LQKENI. The CDR3 reads CASSQGMNTEAFF. CDR3 DNA sequence: TGTGCCAGCTCACAGGGGATGAACACTGAAGCTTTCTTT.

This chain joins TRBV6-5 and TRBJ2-1, with 8 bases fitting TRBD2. The germline CDR1 and CDR2 sequences are MNHEY and SVGAGI. With 6 bases clipped from V and 2 bases from J, the junction kept 6 bases outside the gene matches. The CDR3 totals 15 residues. The CDR3 is CASRKPGLAYNEQFF. In DNA, the CDR3 is TGTGCCAGCAGGAAACCGGGACTAGCCTACAATGAGCAGTTCTTC.

This clonotype has just a few counts. V usage is TRBV7-2 and J usage is TRBJ2-2; the match to TRBD2 covers 8 bases. Losses at the gene ends were 3 bases for V and 3 bases for J; bases not matched to a gene: 6. The CDR3 has 16 amino acids. Per germline, CDR1 SGHTA and CDR2 FQGNSA. CDR3 region: CASSLRTSPDTGELFF. CDR3 DNA sequence: TGTGCCAGCAGCTTGCGGACTAGCCCGGACACCGGGGAGCTGTTTTTT.

This clonotype was detected only a few times. The V and J genes are TRBV20-1 and TRBJ2-5; D may correspond to TRBD1 or TRBD2 (7 bases each). CDR3 size: 17 residues. CDR1 and CDR2 from the germline V gene are DFQATT and SNEGSKA (reference sequence). V shed 1 base and J shed 4 bases, with 22 bases lying between them. For the CDR3, the DNA is TGCAGTGCTAGAGGAGGGGGCTTTAGCGGGTACGGAGAGACCCAGTACTTC. It is translated as CSARGGGFSGYGETQYF.

The V and J genes are TRBV5-5 and TRBJ1-2; no clear D. The V and J ends lost 7 bases and 6 bases respectively, with 16 bases between them. CDR3 length: 13 amino acids. Germline V lookup: CDR1 SGHKS, CDR2 YYEKEE (reference sequence). CDR3 protein: CASSTAGFDGYTF. CDR3 DNA: TGTGCCAGCTCTACGGCGGGGTTCGATGGCTACACCTTC.

The rearrangement joins TRBV5-1 to TRBJ2-1; 9 positions agree with TRBD1. The CDR3 has 17 amino acids. The V segment lost 0 bases and the J segment 6 bases; nucleotides outside the gene matches: 10. CDR1 and CDR2 (germline): SGHRS, YFSETQ. CDR3 in amino acids: CASSLVPGTGYPNEQFF. CDR3 nucleotides: TGCGCCAGCAGCTTGGTCCCCGGGACAGGGTACCCCAATGAGCAGTTCTTC.

DNA of the CDR3: TGTGCCAGCAGTTACCACAGGGACACTGAAGCTTTCTTT. Its translation is CASSYHRDTEAFF. This sequence joins TRBV12-3 or TRBV12-4 and TRBJ1-1; a possible D gene is TRBD1 (6 bases). Between the trimmed V and J ends, which lost 4 bases and 3 bases, there was a span of 9 bases. The CDR3 is made up of 13 amino acids.

In this sample, this clonotype turned up many times. J is TRBJ2-1 and V is TRBV12-3 or TRBV12-4; 9 bases line up with TRBD2. CDR3 length: 15 residues. V lost 4 bases, J lost 3 bases, and 4 bases stayed unmatched. The DNA for the CDR3 is TGTGCCAGCAGTTGGCTAGCGGGACTCTACAATGAGCAGTTCTTC. Its protein is CASSWLAGLYNEQFF.

The chain recombines TRBV6-5 with TRBJ2-5; the D is unclear. The CDR3 totals 14 residues. Germline-derived CDR1 and CDR2 are MNHEY and SVGAGI. Between the trimmed V and J ends, which lost 0 bases and 5 bases, there was a span of 10 bases. The CDR3 bases are TGTGCCAGCAGTTACTCGTCTAAAAGGGAGACCCAGTACTTC. It translates to CASSYSSKRETQYF.

V is TRBV7-3 and J is TRBJ2-7; the match to TRBD2 covers 8 bases. CDR3 length equals 14 residues. Looked up from germline, CDR1 is SGHTA and CDR2 is FQGTGA. J was trimmed by 1 base and V by 5 bases; bases with no gene match: 4. CDR3 residues: CASSVAGPSYEQYF. Here the CDR3 DNA reads TGTGCCAGCAGCGTAGCGGGGCCTTCCTACGAGCAGTACTTC.

This clonotype came up once. The rearrangement uses TRBV7-3 and TRBJ2-1, with 13 bases matching TRBD2. Germline assignment: CDR1 SGHTA and CDR2 FQGTGA. V trimming: 6 bases; J trimming: 9 bases; junction bases outside the gene matches: 8. The CDR3 runs to 15 residues. The CDR3 region has the DNA TGTGCCAGCAGTTACGGGACTAGCGGGATCGGTGAGCAGTTCTTC. Residues: CASSYGTSGIGEQFF.

This clonotype appeared a few times. J is TRBJ1-5 and V is TRBV7-8; D unclear. Germline V CDR1 and CDR2: SGHVS, FQNEAQ. The CDR3 consists of 13 residues. Trimming left V 1 base short and J 5 bases short, with 6 bases between. This chain's CDR3 is CASSLEVYQPQHF. Written as DNA, the CDR3 is TGTGCCAGCAGCTTAGAGGTCTATCAGCCCCAGCATTTT.

This clonotype was seen only a few times. This chain links TRBV5-4 with TRBJ2-3; TRBD2 aligns across 7 bases. V was clipped by 7 bases and J by 7 bases; unmatched bases: 6. The germline V gene encodes CDR1 SGHNT and CDR2 YYREEE (reference sequence). This CDR3 is 12 amino acids long. CDR3 region: CASGRGGNTQYF. The CDR3 DNA reads TGTGCCAGCGGGAGGGGTGGAAATACGCAGTATTTT.

In its sample, this clonotype was seen a few times. The chain couples TRBV12-3 or TRBV12-4 to TRBJ2-1; 9 bases align to TRBD1. This CDR3 contains 15 residues. The V gene end was trimmed by 5 bases and the J gene end by 9 bases; junction bases not matched to a gene: 11. The CDR3 DNA reads as TGTGCCAGCAGTGCCTCCGGGACAGGGAGCGGTGAGCAGTTCTTC. This encodes CASSASGTGSGEQFF.

CDR3 sequence: CASSLGQLSYEQYF. The CDR3 DNA is TGTGCCAGCAGCTTGGGACAACTCTCCTACGAGCAGTACTTC. The genes are TRBV12-3 or TRBV12-4 and TRBJ2-7, with a weak D call TRBD1 (6 bases). The CDR3 consists of 14 residues. The ends were cut back, 6 bases at V and 0 bases at J, with 12 bases in the middle.

In this sample, this clonotype turned up a few times. The chain uses TRBV10-3 and TRBJ2-5; D might be TRBD1 (5 bases). This CDR3 is 13 amino acids long. Germline CDR1 reads ENHRY; CDR2 reads SYGVKD. V lost 4 bases and J 1 base, leaving 7 bases between the germline ends. The CDR3 loop reads CAISADSQETQYF. In DNA, the CDR3 is TGTGCCATCAGTGCTGACAGCCAAGAGACCCAGTACTTC.

This chain joins TRBV20-1 and TRBJ2-1; 10 positions match TRBD2. Germline V lookup: CDR1 DFQATT, CDR2 SNEGSKA (reference sequence). The CDR3 extends over 14 amino acids. The junction had 7 bases not matched to a gene; V was cut back by 3 bases and J by 8 bases. This CDR3 is CSARWRTSGDEQFF. Written as DNA, the CDR3 is TGCAGTGCTAGGTGGAGGACTAGCGGCGATGAGCAGTTCTTC.

J is TRBJ2-1 and V is TRBV2, with 10 nucleotides matching TRBD2. Germline V gives CDR1 SNHLY, CDR2 FYNNEI. The CDR3 runs to 14 residues. J was trimmed by 7 bases and V by 3 bases; bases with no gene match: 3. The CDR3 spells CASSESSGRNEQFF. The CDR3 DNA is TGTGCCAGCAGTGAGAGTAGCGGGAGGAATGAGCAGTTCTTC.

V and J are TRBV10-3 and TRBJ2-7; 14 nucleotides line up with TRBD2. In germline, CDR1 is ENHRY, CDR2 SYGVKD. Trimming at V came to 3 bases and at J to 2 bases, leaving 12 bases not matched to a gene. The CDR3 totals 19 residues. CDR3 bases: TGTGCCATCAGTGACCCCTGGACTAGCGGGGGGCCCGGTGCCTACGAGCAGTACTTC. Translating gives CAISDPWTSGGPGAYEQYF.

The chain has TRBV5-6 and TRBJ2-2; the match to TRBD2 covers 10 bases. CDR3 length: 16 residues. Germline values: CDR1 SGHDT, CDR2 YYEEEE. V shed 0 bases, J shed 5 bases, and the junction held 4 bases outside the gene matches. This CDR3 reads CASSLEAGGSTGELFF. CDR3 coding DNA: TGTGCCAGCAGCTTGGAAGCGGGAGGGTCTACCGGGGAGCTGTTTTTT.

This clonotype was counted only a few times. The chain is built from TRBV12-3 or TRBV12-4 and TRBJ2-5; D not resolved. With 3 bases removed from V and 3 bases from J, the gap between germline ends came to 11 bases. This CDR3 is built from 14 residues. CDR3 residues: CASSFHTQEETQYF. The CDR3 DNA follows: TGTGCCAGCAGTTTCCACACTCAAGAAGAGACCCAGTACTTC.

V usage is TRBV7-9 and J usage is TRBJ1-4; D gene ambiguous. Germline CDR1 and CDR2: SEHNR and FQNEAQ (reference sequence). V was pared by 1 base and J by 8 bases, with 5 bases between. CDR3 length equals 12 residues. CDR3 sequence reads: CASSLVAEKLFF. DNA of the CDR3: TGTGCCAGCAGCTTAGTCGCCGAAAAACTGTTTTTT.

The rearrangement links TRBV6-6 to TRBJ2-1, with unresolved D. This CDR3 has 15 amino acids. V lost 4 bases to trimming and J lost 5 bases, with 15 bases between them. Germline loops: CDR1 MNHNY, CDR2 SVGAGI (reference sequence). The CDR3 here is CASSLSPTFNNEQFF. CDR3 sequence (DNA): TGTGCCAGCAGTTTATCACCTACCTTTAACAATGAGCAGTTCTTC.

The J gene is TRBJ2-3, the V gene TRBV2; D is uncertain. Germline CDR1 is SNHLY and CDR2 is FYNNEI. The V gene lost 6 bases and the J gene lost 1 base, with 14 bases spanning the gap. This CDR3 is built from 15 residues. The CDR3 sequence is CASSPGRPGTDTQYF. In nucleotides, the CDR3 is TGTGCCAGCAGCCCCGGTCGCCCGGGCACAGATACGCAGTATTTT.

This clonotype was seen ten or more times. The J gene is TRBJ2-1, the V gene TRBV15; TRBD1 agrees at 8 bases. This CDR3 is built from 15 residues. Trimming took 0 bases from V and 7 from J; bases not matched to a gene: 5. Germline V gene sequence: CDR1 LNHNV, CDR2 YYDKDF (reference sequence). The CDR3 DNA is TGTGCCACCAGCAGAGATTCCCGGACAGGGAATGAGCAGTTCTTC. Encoded protein: CATSRDSRTGNEQFF.

This chain joins TRBV24-1 and TRBJ2-2; the D gene is possibly TRBD1 (5 bases). The CDR3 length is 12 residues. Looked up from germline, CDR1 is KGHDR and CDR2 is SFDVKD. The V end was cut by 3 bases, the J end by 10 bases, with 8 bases between. The CDR3 loop is CATSDPGQELFF. CDR3 coding DNA: TGTGCCACCAGTGATCCCGGACAGGAGCTGTTTTTT.